This TCR beta chain comes out of a study of T cells after yellow fever vaccination. Study details: Low-cell-number fractions were prepared with SMART-Seq v4 Ultra Low Input. Overall study findings and caveats: Boosting was followed by the reappearance of most primary-vaccination clones (96% CD4, around 86% CD8). Abundant clonotypes (contaminants from the bulk population) could be present in FACS-sorted repertoires.

Template switching by 5'RACE produced TCR cDNA, adding a universal primer site and UMIs. From the 5' RACE reads, TCRdb called clonotypes with MiXCR, one entry per CDR3 protein. The table lists 500,000 to 650,000 distinct CDR3 sequences, about a sixth of them singletons, with 17% in the top ten. The CDR3 sequence is 12 residues long. In germline, CDR1 is MDHEN, CDR2 SYDVKM. Trimming shortened V by 6 bases and J by 7 bases, and 12 bases separated the two germline ends. This clonotype was seen only a few times. Antigen specificity is unknown. The material sequenced was PBMCs, taken less than 6 days after the first yellow fever vaccination. The chain is built from TRBV28 and TRBJ1-1, with unresolved D. This TCR was sampled from a young man who received the YFV17D yellow fever vaccine. CDR3 loop: CASREGNLEAFF. The DNA of the CDR3 is TGTGCCAGCAGGGAGGGCAACCTTGAAGCTTTCTTT.